This is a list of T cell receptor beta chains from one sample in a study of PD-L1 blockade in urothelial cancer. Sequenced by immunoSEQ multiplex PCR; TCRdb stores in-frame clones only, minus some. The top ten clones hold more than 8% of a sample with about 84,000 clones, over 80% of them seen once. This specimen was PBMCs, taken around atezolizumab (anti-PD-L1) treatment. The receptors here all came from a man between 65 and 85 years old with urothelial cancer. Each CDR3 is given with its conserved first and last residue. The D gene is left open where the match is weak. The listing skips clone size in some rows; elsewhere it reads once, few, many or a size class.

>TRBV21-1|NA|TRBJ1-5|NA
CASRENQPQHF
TGTGCCAGCAGAGAGAATCAGCCCCAGCATTTT
>TRBV10-3|TRBD1|TRBJ1-5|NA
CAISTGQNQPQHF
TGTGCCATCAGCACGGGACAGAATCAGCCCCAGCATTTT
>TRBV6-5|TRBD1|TRBJ2-7|NA
CASSARTGTYEQYF
TGTGCCAGCAGTGCTCGGACAGGGACCTACGAGCAGTACTTC
>TRBV7-3|NA|TRBJ1-1|NA
CASSQTGYNTEAFF
TGTGCCAGCAGCCAAACAGGGTATAACACTGAAGCTTTCTTT
>TRBV29-1|NA|TRBJ1-1|NA
CSVEIGSQGTEAFF
TGCAGCGTTGAAATCGGATCACAGGGCACTGAAGCTTTCTTT
>TRBV27|NA|TRBJ2-1|NA
CASSQQGYGSYNEQFF
TGTGCCAGCAGCCAACAGGGTTACGGCTCCTACAATGAGCAGTTCTTC
>TRBV4-3|TRBD1|TRBJ2-2|NA
CASSPRQGRSGELFF
TGCGCCAGCAGCCCCCGACAGGGCCGGAGCGGGGAGCTGTTTTTT
>TRBV19|NA|TRBJ1-5|NA
CASSIMVRSNQPQHF
TGTGCCAGTAGTATAATGGTCAGAAGCAATCAGCCCCAGCATTTT
>TRBV18|NA|TRBJ2-5|NA
CASSPRQAETQYF
TGTGCCAGCTCACCACGACAGGCGGAGACCCAGTACTTC
>TRBV27|NA|TRBJ2-7|once
CASSLVGQVNYEQYF
TGTGCCAGCAGTTTAGTCGGCCAGGTTAACTACGAGCAGTACTTC
>TRBV25-1|NA|TRBJ1-1|NA
CASSAREVTTEAFF
TGTGCCAGCAGTGCTCGGGAGGTGACCACTGAAGCTTTCTTT
>TRBV4-3|TRBD2|TRBJ2-7|once
CASSQGGGRPYEQYF
TGCGCCAGCAGCCAAGGCGGCGGGAGGCCCTACGAGCAGTACTTC
>TRBV19|NA|TRBJ2-2|NA
CASSSGQAVTGELFF
TGTGCCAGTAGTAGCGGGCAAGCAGTCACCGGGGAGCTGTTTTTT
>TRBV11-3|NA|TRBJ2-7|NA
CASSFRGLSYEQYF
TGTGCCAGCAGCTTTCGCGGGTTATCCTACGAGCAGTACTTC
>TRBV30|NA|TRBJ2-5|once
CAWSVDLPGRETQYF
TGTGCCTGGAGTGTAGACCTTCCAGGGCGAGAGACCCAGTACTTC
>TRBV5-5|NA|TRBJ2-3|NA
CASSRELAGTDTQYF
TGTGCCAGCAGCCGAGAACTAGCCGGCACAGATACGCAGTATTTT
>TRBV4-2|NA|TRBJ1-4|NA
CASSQGDPPGLSEKLFF
TGTGCCAGCAGCCAAGGAGACCCCCCCGGACTGAGCGAAAAACTGTTTTTT
>TRBV6-1|TRBD2|TRBJ2-1|NA
CASSGGTSGGYNEQFF
TGTGCCAGCAGTGGCGGGACTAGCGGGGGGTACAATGAGCAGTTCTTC
>TRBV11-2|NA|TRBJ1-3|NA
CASSLIRGISGNTIYF
TGTGCCAGCAGCTTAATTCGGGGAATCTCTGGAAACACCATATATTTT
>TRBV29-1|TRBD1|TRBJ1-1|NA
CSVGDRGNTEAFF
TGCAGCGTCGGGGACAGGGGGAACACTGAAGCTTTCTTT
>TRBV5-1|NA|TRBJ2-7|NA
CASSQAGTFYEQYF
TGCGCCAGCAGTCAGGCGGGAACATTTTACGAGCAGTACTTC
>TRBV15|NA|TRBJ1-2|NA
CATSRDRSSPYGYTF
TGTGCCACCAGCAGAGATCGGTCTTCCCCTTATGGCTACACCTTC
>TRBV7-2|TRBD1|TRBJ1-6|NA
CASSTGTGGNSPLHF
TGTGCCAGCAGTACCGGGACAGGGGGAAATTCACCCCTCCACTTT
>TRBV4-1|NA|TRBJ1-3|NA
CASSQDRGSGNTIYF
TGCGCCAGCAGCCAAGACAGGGGTTCAGGAAACACCATATATTTT
>TRBV11-1|NA|TRBJ2-2|NA
CASSTNGGDTGELFF
TGTGCCAGCAGTACCAACGGGGGAGACACCGGGGAGCTGTTTTTT
>TRBV7-9|NA|TRBJ2-1|NA
CASSPVISYNEQFF
TGTGCCAGCAGCCCCGTTATCTCCTACAATGAGCAGTTCTTC
>TRBV28|NA|TRBJ1-2|NA
CASRTLSRATGLSDYGYTF
TGTGCCAGCAGGACCCTGAGCCGGGCCACAGGCCTGAGTGACTATGGCTACACCTTC
>TRBV15|NA|TRBJ2-7|NA
CATSRDRGKLDEQYF
TGTGCCACCAGCAGAGATCGGGGGAAGTTAGACGAGCAGTACTTC
>TRBV7-2|TRBD1|TRBJ2-1|NA
CASSLADRVGEQFF
TGTGCCAGCAGCTTAGCAGACAGGGTGGGAGAGCAGTTCTTC
>TRBV5-1|TRBD1|TRBJ2-7|NA
CASSLNLGTGGHEQYF
TGCGCCAGCAGCCTCAACTTGGGGACAGGGGGCCACGAGCAGTACTTC
>TRBV6-5|NA|TRBJ1-1|NA
CASSSPTGTEAFF
TGTGCCAGCAGTTCCCCCACGGGGACTGAAGCTTTCTTT
>TRBV5-5|NA|TRBJ1-1|NA
CASSFLGQLNTEAFF
TGTGCCAGCAGCTTTCTAGGACAGTTGAACACTGAAGCTTTCTTT
>TRBV11-2|NA|TRBJ2-7|NA
CASSLRGPTSYEQYF
TGTGCCAGCAGCTTGCGGGGGCCAACTTCCTACGAGCAGTACTTC
>TRBV2|TRBD1|TRBJ2-2|NA
CASKRDSRGTGELFF
TGTGCCAGCAAAAGGGACAGCCGTGGTACCGGGGAGCTGTTTTTT
>TRBV7-9|TRBD1|TRBJ1-1|many
CASSLGQLNTEAFF
TGTGCCAGTTCACTGGGACAGTTGAACACTGAAGCTTTCTTT
>TRBV6-1|TRBD1|TRBJ1-2|once
CASSVPGQGVANYGYTF
TGTGCCAGCAGTGTCCCGGGACAGGGTGTAGCTAACTATGGCTACACCTTC
>TRBV6-5|TRBD1|TRBJ2-3|NA
CASSYFGQGGTDTQYF
TGTGCCAGCAGTTACTTTGGACAGGGGGGCACAGATACGCAGTATTTT
>TRBV2|TRBD1|TRBJ2-3|NA
CASTGRTGGTDTQYF
TGTGCCAGCACCGGTAGGACAGGTGGCACAGATACGCAGTATTTT
>TRBV7-9|NA|TRBJ2-1|NA
CASSFQEQVTFF
TGTGCCAGCAGCTTTCAGGAACAGGTGACGTTCTTC
>TRBV27|TRBD1|TRBJ2-7|NA
CASSLRQGAGYEQYF
TGTGCCAGCAGTTTAAGACAGGGGGCCGGCTACGAGCAGTACTTC
>TRBV7-2|TRBD2|TRBJ2-3|NA
CASSLVAGAAVGDTQYF
TGTGCCAGCAGCTTAGTTGCGGGAGCCGCTGTTGGGGATACGCAGTATTTT
>TRBV13|NA|TRBJ2-2|NA
CASSTLQGIREELFF
TGTGCCAGCAGCACCCTACAGGGTATAAGGGAGGAGCTGTTTTTT
>TRBV4-2|TRBD2|TRBJ2-3|NA
CASSQGLVAGVGDTQYF
TGTGCCAGCAGCCAAGGATTGGTAGCGGGAGTGGGAGATACGCAGTATTTT
>TRBV6-1|NA|TRBJ1-5|NA
CASSDAPNSNQPQHF
TGTGCCAGCAGTGACGCGCCTAATAGCAATCAGCCCCAGCATTTT
>TRBV6-5|NA|TRBJ1-5|NA
CASSRGLNHQPQHF
TGTGCCAGCAGTCGAGGACTTAACCATCAGCCCCAGCATTTT
>TRBV7-3|NA|TRBJ2-1|NA
CASSLTRSNEQFF
TGTGCCAGCAGCTTAACGCGGAGCAATGAGCAGTTCTTC
>TRBV19|NA|TRBJ1-5|NA
CASSIGQSASQHF
TGTGCCAGTAGTATTGGACAGAGTGCATCCCAGCATTTT
>TRBV2|NA|TRBJ1-1|few
CASSELRVVLNTEAFF
TGTGCCAGCAGTGAGCTGAGGGTAGTGTTGAACACTGAAGCTTTCTTT
>TRBV7-9|TRBD1|TRBJ1-1|NA
CASSLDPTGITEAFF
TGTGCCAGCAGCCTAGACCCGACAGGGATCACTGAAGCTTTCTTT
>TRBV2|NA|TRBJ2-1|few
CASRISQVQFF
TGTGCCAGCAGGATCTCACAGGTCCAGTTCTTC
>TRBV4-3|TRBD2|TRBJ2-5|NA
CASSQDVSGSGETQYF
TGCGCCAGCAGCCAAGATGTAAGCGGGAGCGGGGAGACCCAGTACTTC
>TRBV7-2|NA|TRBJ2-1|NA
CASSLALAAYNEQFF
TGTGCCAGCAGCTTAGCCCTAGCCGCCTACAATGAGCAGTTCTTC